This TCR beta chain is drawn from a study of blood T cell repertoires in COVID-19. Across the study: Some COVID-19 samples were acute and others convalescent; all came from the United States, Italy and Spain. Nucleic acid was either cDNA or gDNA, and it came from T cells, B-cell-depleted T cells, or PBMCs.

As processed by the authors: Amplifying reference gene primers gave estimates of nucleated cell counts. The method was immunoSEQ multiplex PCR; TCRdb's version includes in-frame clones alone and lacks a portion of them. Clone size and V and J calls were adopted from that table, with D and trimming inferred from the DNA. The table has under 500,000 clones, roughly 91% seen once. This receptor was taken from a woman aged 30 to 39 with acute or convalescent COVID-19. Sequenced input: peripheral blood.

CDR3 amino acids: CASNVESGQGGEQYF. The CDR3 DNA is TGTGCCAGCAACGTCGAATCGGGACAGGGGGGAGAGCAGTACTTC. The rearrangement uses TRBV6-5 and TRBJ2-7; 11 bases are shared with TRBD1. The V gene end was trimmed by 7 bases and the J gene end by 7 bases; junction bases not matched to a gene: 12. This CDR3 region has 15 residues. Germline V gene lookup returns CDR1 MNHEY and CDR2 SVGAGI.